This entry describes one T cell receptor beta chain. It lacks a known antigen. Base qualities are not provided; no much larger clone lies one nucleotide away. The CDR3 covers 13 residues, taking in both the cysteine and the phenylalanine. The retained sequence is limited to the CDR3, 39 bases, with the frame set at the first base. Taken from the germline V gene (reference sequence), the CDR1 and CDR2 loops are GTSNPN and SVGIG. The junction carries 6 bases between V and J, which are trimmed by 0 bases and 1 base respectively. The sample is drawn from a study of cytomegalovirus exposure and HLA in healthy donors (dated by TCRdb to 2016 to 2017). As for the study more broadly: According to an earlier analysis of 450 to 650 of the donors, roughly 180 million T cells yielded roughly 110 million unique TCR beta sequences and about 300 Gb of sequence data. To predict cytomegalovirus infection status, the study brought together high-throughput TCR immunosequencing, statistical association of individual TCRs with disease status, and machine learning. The study aimed to test whether cataloging public T cell receptors could reveal signatures of past pathogen exposure. Roughly 310 gigabases of sequencing data and tens of millions of unique TCR sequences were included in an early release covering about 620 HLA-typed donors. All discovery cohort repertoires had been generated using a single sequencing platform. In an earlier analysis of 500 to 650 of the donors, high-throughput TCR beta sequencing was used to judge whether each TCR beta V gene segment behaved as functional or pseudogenic. The number of typed donors differed by locus: about 620-640 for A, B, C, DRB1 and DQB1; 522 for DQA1; 606 for DPA1; and approximately 450 for DPB1. In the later analysis, no new phenotypic data were used to find candidate immune exposures; instead, reliance was placed on TCR beta sequences and their occurrence across donors. In a later genetic analysis, genome-wide SNP genotypes for about 65% of the roughly 700 donors were used, and that subset was treated as a discovery cohort. The study used immunosequencing to profile the T cell repertoires of 600 to 850 subjects and linked those repertoires to cytomegalovirus serostatus. Of the 300 to 500 genotyped donors, more than 75% were placed in the genetic ancestry cluster associated with self-reported Caucasian donors. A later analysis re-examined previously published TCR beta repertoires from more than 550 donors and added high-resolution HLA genotyping to investigate patterns of TCR occurrence. HLA typing covered class I and class II loci at four-digit resolution. Because of strong linkage in the cohort, roughly five DR-DQ haplotypes were treated as single units for association and clustering. Along with the roughly 670-subject first cohort, a separate validation cohort of over 90 different subjects was used. Donor age, sex, ethnicity and CMV serostatus were compiled alongside the repertoire data. Among around 400 genotyped donors of the cohort, an average of approximately 220,000 unique TCR beta nucleotide sequences was sequenced per donor, of which 15% to 20% were non-productive. General findings and caveats noted by the study authors: A later analysis associated 16,951 TCR beta sequences with specific HLA alleles at a false discovery rate of 0.05. A later analysis found that TCR association rates varied across HLA loci, with DRB1 alleles showing the most associated TCRs and HLA-C alleles the fewest. Compared with equally common non-associated chains, HLA-associated TCR beta chains in a later analysis were more clonally expanded and had lower generation probabilities. In an earlier analysis of 450 to 750 of the donors, most TCR beta V segments appeared in productive rearrangements about 87% or about 30% of the time, broadly matching IMGT annotations. In both the original and validation cohorts, the classifier was reported to diagnose cytomegalovirus status with high specificity and sensitivity. The study listed 150 to 200 TCR beta chains as associated with cytomegalovirus. A further reported finding was that TCR beta sequences accurately predicted the HLA-A and HLA-B alleles for most subjects in the first cohort. Presence/absence analyses assumed roughly uniform sequencing depth across donors, an assumption that may not hold. Because some donors lacked HLA typing at each locus, the association tests relied only on the typed subset. A few of the identified cytomegalovirus-associated TCR beta chains were confirmed in vitro to be specific for cytomegalovirus antigens. The 87-base-pair reads could not distinguish some IMGT-functional V segments, including TRBV6-2 and TRBV6-3, so those segments were excluded. Only TCR beta chains were sequenced in this cohort, and the absence of alpha or paired-chain data limited detectable features. While some public TCRs were present in many individuals, most TCR sequences turned up only very rarely across donors. The earlier analysis of 450 to 700 of the donors excluded seventeen rarely observed V segments, including chromosome 9 orphons, because counts were too low. According to the authors, the approach could potentially be generalized to other disease states and immunological phenotypes. Strong co-occurrence of HLA alleles, especially DR and DQ, made assigning TCR associations to individual alleles difficult. CMV serostatus was the only immune exposure information available for the cohort. According to a later genetic analysis, donors in an Asian-associated ancestry cluster had fewer N-insertions in productive TCRs than the approximately 630-donor mean. Correlated functional status among segregating V segments might reflect linkage disequilibrium, but an unknown experimental factor could not be ruled out. A cluster of highly shared sequence variants was judged likely to represent a technical artifact of the sequencing pipeline. Most CMV-associated TCR beta chains appeared to be HLA-restricted in a later analysis, and the HLA associations seemed to be driven largely by CMV exposure. V-gene and J-gene trimming of TCR beta chains was associated with a missense DCLRE1C variant in a later genetic analysis, and the association was replicated in an independent cohort. In a later analysis, several top co-occurrence clusters were reported to appear linked to parvovirus B19, influenza, CMV and Epstein-Barr virus.

Library method: the immunoSEQ multiplex PCR assay. A mixture of 60 forward primers for TCR Vbeta segments and 13 reverse primers for TCR Jbeta segments was used in the multiplex PCR. The CDR3 region of rearranged TCR beta genes was amplified from genomic DNA with a multiplex PCR assay. The Illumina HiSeq System was used to sequence the amplified TCR beta libraries as 87-base-pair reads. In the original analysis: In a later analysis, 77 million or so unique TCR beta chains were counted across the roughly 610 repertoires, and some 10 million of these chains were shared by at least two donors. A nearest-neighbor algorithm error-corrected the raw reads and collapsed the reads into unique sequences, merging closely related sequences to remove PCR and sequencing errors. CDR3 sequences were aligned to IMGT reference sequences to assign V, D and J gene segments. For a sequence to be retained, a match of at least six nucleotides to both a V gene segment and a J gene segment was required. A rearrangement was called productive if the CDR3 had no stop codons and remained in frame with V and J, and every other rearrangement was called non-productive. CDR3 was defined according to IMGT convention as the region running from the second conserved V-encoded cysteine to the conserved J-encoded phenylalanine. The earlier analysis of some 550 of the donors excluded any sequence lacking an unambiguous match to a single V gene segment. In an earlier analysis of approximately 550 of the donors, V segments were called functional above 56.7% productive rearrangements and were called segregating when the between-donor standard deviation exceeded 5%. A statistical classification framework was developed to diagnose cytomegalovirus status using the catalog of TCR beta chain sequences. In a later analysis, TCR nucleotide sequences were compared against IMGT/GENE-DB human TR gene sequences so that V and J genes could be assigned. In a later analysis, CDR3 sequences and most-parsimonious VDJ recombination scenarios were assigned using the TCRdist pipeline. In a later analysis, every TCR beta chain was defined by the combination of its CDR3 amino acid sequence and its V-gene family, and reads without a unique V-gene family were dropped. As a way to deal with suspected cross-contamination and a sequencing artifact, a later analysis dropped approximately 570 nucleotide sequences that were highly shared and had low generation probability. In a later analysis, a clonal expansion index was calculated for each public chain from normalized within-repertoire ranks of inferred template counts. In a later analysis, generation probabilities were computed using a VDJ recombination model fitted to out-of-frame rearrangements, and the results were checked against IGoR. In a later analysis, TCR-TCR, TCR-HLA and TCR-CMV co-occurrence was scored with hypergeometric tests, and a repertoire-size bias correction was applied to TCR pairs. A later analysis estimated false discovery rates by permuting HLA or CMV assignments 20 times. In a later analysis, co-occurring TCRs were grouped using DBSCAN, with TCRdist sequence similarity added in when clustering inside HLA-allele-positive subsets. Co-occurrence clustering excluded repertoires with fewer than 30,000 or more than 120,000 public chains, plus five with anomalous nucleotide sharing. The source is immuneACCESS, and TCRdb retained only in-frame sequences with V and J called. Part of the clones is not carried over; for the studies checked, unresolved V genes explain less than half of this, and the remainder is unexplained. The V and J calls and clone size are taken from that table; D and trimming were inferred from the DNA. For this sample there are fewer than 100,000 clones; under 75% appear just once. Clones ranked in the top ten supply roughly 1.2% of the sample.

The cohort consisted of 600 or so healthy bone marrow donors. All cohort members were sampled while nominally healthy, although unrecorded immune exposures were likely present. The donor tested CMV seronegative and was one of the 352 seronegative cohort members. Every donor gave a peripheral blood sample, and the peripheral blood mononuclear cells from that sample were used for TCR beta sequencing. The Qiagen DNeasy Blood Extraction Kit was used to extract genomic DNA from the blood cell samples. The rearrangement joined TRBV30 to TRBJ1-1, with no confidently assigned D gene. The TCR comes from a female donor in good health and CMV-seronegative. Sequencing was done on a sample of PBMCs. The CDR3 is CAWSVQPNTEAFF. The DNA sequence follows: TGTGCCTGGAGTGTACAGCCGAACACTGAAGCTTTCTTT.